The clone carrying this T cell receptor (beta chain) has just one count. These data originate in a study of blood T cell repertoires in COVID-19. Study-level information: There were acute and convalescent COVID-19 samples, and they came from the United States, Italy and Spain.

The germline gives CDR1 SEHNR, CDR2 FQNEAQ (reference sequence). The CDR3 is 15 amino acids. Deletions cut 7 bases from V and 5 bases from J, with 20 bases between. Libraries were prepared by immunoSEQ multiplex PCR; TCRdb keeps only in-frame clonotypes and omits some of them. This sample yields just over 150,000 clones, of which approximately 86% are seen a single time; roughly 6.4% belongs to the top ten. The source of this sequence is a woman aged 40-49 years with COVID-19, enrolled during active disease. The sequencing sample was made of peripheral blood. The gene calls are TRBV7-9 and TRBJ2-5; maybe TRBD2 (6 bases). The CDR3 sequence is CASTAGGVRSETQYF. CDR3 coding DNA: TGTGCCAGCACCGCCGGCGGGGTCCGGTCGGAGACCCAGTACTTC.